These T cell receptor beta chains were read from a single sample in a study of graft-versus-host responses after intestinal transplantation. Data came from immunoSEQ multiplex PCR; TCRdb stores just in-frame clones and leaves some out. Counted here are 35,000 to 45,000 clones, roughly nine tenths occurring once; the ten biggest clones make up over 6%. The specimen comprised PBMCs, sampled roughly 270 days after transplant. Receptors were obtained from a human patient who received an intestinal transplant, so some T cells may come from the graft donor. CDR3s include the opening cysteine and the closing phenylalanine or tryptophan.

14	TRBV7-8	TRBJ2-3	CASSSSRVPDTQYF
14	TRBV12-5	TRBJ1-2	CASGLDRSYYGYTF
17	TRBV2	TRBJ2-7	CASTERTGGRVGYEQYF
8	TRBV20-1	TRBJ1-2	CSASPDTF
15	TRBV6-1	TRBJ2-1	CASSGASGGQDEQFF
16	TRBV6-5	TRBJ2-2	CASSYSFGAKTGELFF
15	TRBV4-1	TRBJ2-5	CASSQDPGAQETQYF
11	TRBV7-9	TRBJ2-7	CASSFLGEQYF
10	TRBV2	TRBJ1-1	CASRRTEAFF
16	TRBV5-1	TRBJ2-3	CASRVSGGPTPDTQYF
16	TRBV15	TRBJ1-6	CATSRDRDRVNSPLHF
15	TRBV11-2	TRBJ2-7	CASSSPSGGSYEQYF
17	TRBV4-1	TRBJ1-3	CASSQDSLGVRGNTIYF
16	TRBV19	TRBJ2-7	CASSMSGVAGASEQYF
14	TRBV7-9	TRBJ2-7	CASSLVGAPYEQYF
15	TRBV6-1	TRBJ2-3	CASTIIAGNTDTQYF
14	TRBV5-8	TRBJ2-3	CASSPGTVTDTQYF
16	TRBV7-9	TRBJ2-2	CASSQYMGGNTGELFF
11	TRBV7-9	TRBJ2-1	CASSHRNEQFF
15	TRBV4-1	TRBJ2-5	CASSQGPGGGETQYF
12	TRBV9	TRBJ2-2	CASSVDTGELFF
13	TRBV6-5	TRBJ2-7	CASSETPSYEQYF
16	TRBV6-5	TRBJ1-4	CASSYRPGATNEKLFF
15	TRBV16	TRBJ2-1	CASSQFRGPYNEQFF
14	TRBV5-1	TRBJ2-5	CASSARVRQETQYF
14	TRBV5-4	TRBJ1-1	CASSLGAGNTEAFF
11	TRBV5-1	TRBJ2-1	CASSLGNEQFF
14	TRBV27	TRBJ1-2	CASSLKGGPYGYTF
16	TRBV19	TRBJ1-1	CASSIVWSGGDEGAFF
16	TRBV27	TRBJ2-3	CASSSPTTSGSDTQYF
12	TRBV29-1	TRBJ1-2	CSVTGQDYGYTF
14	TRBV5-1	TRBJ1-2	CASSFDRVDYGYTF
15	TRBV4-1	TRBJ1-5	CASSQQTGPNQPQHF
14	TRBV4-1	TRBJ1-2	CASSQLAGGFGYTF
16	TRBV7-8	TRBJ2-3	CASSVRGAEDTDTQYF
14	TRBV27	TRBJ2-7	CASSPLRSGYEQYF
16	TRBV10-1	TRBJ2-1	CASSEGTGVGDNEQFF
13	TRBV29-1	TRBJ1-2	CSVDHPPEYGYTF
14	TRBV6-5	TRBJ2-7	CASSYSQGVYEQYF
16	TRBV11-3	TRBJ2-7	CASSGRVTSSSYEQYF
14	TRBV19	TRBJ2-3	CASRPGQGLDTQYF
15	TRBV6-1	TRBJ1-1	CASSWSGEERTEAFF
16	TRBV4-2	TRBJ2-5	CASSQDPSGSQETQYF
15	TRBV4-2	TRBJ1-6	CASSQETGNFSPLHF
18	TRBV21-1	TRBJ2-5	CASSKGQGEGRVWETQYF